The 27 T cell receptor beta chains reported below all come from one sample, sequenced in a study of T cells in Graves' hyperthyroidism and ophthalmopathy. Authors of the study amplified TCR beta CDR3 regions from RNA transcripts. HTBI primers were used for first-round RT-PCR of the TCR CDR3. TCRdb analysed the multiplex PCR reads with MiXCR anew, one entry per CDR3 protein. The profile shows hundreds of thousands of distinct CDR3 sequences, around 20% of them singletons. Sequencing used blood. The receptors were sampled from a woman aged 45-65 years with Graves' hyperthyroidism that later progressed to Graves' ophthalmopathy.

This chain joins TRBV18 and TRBJ1-3; perhaps TRBD1 as D (6 bases). This CDR3 is built from 16 residues. V shed 3 bases and J shed 4 bases, with 16 bases lying between them. Germline V CDR1 and CDR2: KGHSH, LQKENI. In DNA form, the CDR3 reads TGTGCCAGCTCACCCGGGACAACTAAGGCCGGAAACACCATATATTTT. It codes for CASSPGTTKAGNTIYF.

This clonotype was recorded at least ten times. The chain recombines TRBV20-1 with TRBJ2-5; D possibly matches TRBD1 or TRBD2 (6 bases each). The germline V gene has CDR1 DFQATT and CDR2 SNEGSKA (reference sequence). V lost 5 bases and J 9 bases, leaving 28 bases between the germline ends. The CDR3 length is 16 residues. The CDR3 is CSAPPWEQPRGEAQYF. The CDR3 DNA sequence: TGCAGTGCTCCCCCATGGGAACAGCCAAGGGGGGAGGCCCAGTACTTC.

This clonotype showed up many times. The chain has TRBV13 and TRBJ2-3; D gene ambiguous. Per the germline V gene, CDR1 is PRHDT and CDR2 is FYEKMQ (reference sequence). CDR3 length: 9 amino acids. V was cut by 5 bases and J by 8 bases, with 2 bases left in between. The CDR3 DNA sequence: TGTGCCAGCAGCCTTACGCAGTATTTT. This codes for CASSLTQYF.

This chain uses TRBV7-2 with TRBJ2-5; D is ambiguous. V was shortened by 8 bases and J by 14 bases, with 18 bases between the two germline ends. This CDR3 spans 11 amino acids. The germline V gene encodes CDR1 SGHTA and CDR2 FQGNSA. CDR3 nucleotides: TGTGCCAGCTCCCAAGGGTGGGATAGATACTTC. It codes for CASSQGWDRYF.

The table lists this clonotype with a few counts. The chain employs TRBV20-1 and TRBJ2-5; D may match TRBD1 or TRBD2 (5 bases each). Germline V CDR1 and CDR2: DFQATT, SNEGSKA (reference sequence). CDR3 length: 14 amino acids. Trimming stripped 1 base from V and 2 bases from J, with 11 bases between. CDR3 DNA: TGCAGTGCTAGAGTCAGGGACGTACAAGAGACCCAGTACTTC. Translated: CSARVRDVQETQYF.

This clonotype was counted a few times. The genes are TRBV6-1 and TRBJ1-5; no reliable D call. The V gene lost 2 bases and the J gene lost 1 base, with 6 bases spanning the gap. This CDR3 is built from 14 residues. Germline CDR1 reads MNHNS; CDR2 reads SASEGT. The CDR3 region has the DNA TGTGCCAGCAGTGAATGGGAAAGCAATCAGCCCCAGCATTTT. Translating gives CASSEWESNQPQHF.

The chain joins TRBV11-2 to TRBJ2-5; D may be TRBD1 (5 bases). The CDR3 consists of 14 residues. The germline V and J ends were trimmed by 5 bases and 2 bases, with 12 bases remaining between them. Per the germline V gene, CDR1 is SGHAT and CDR2 is FQNNGV. The CDR3 region is CASSPGRGQETQYF. For the CDR3, the DNA is TGTGCCAGCAGCCCCGGTAGGGGTCAAGAGACCCAGTACTTC.

This clonotype was recorded a few times. The chain combines TRBV6-2 or TRBV6-3 with TRBJ2-6; TRBD1 is a possible D gene (6 bases). CDR1 is MNHEY, CDR2 SVGEGT, per germline. This CDR3 has 17 amino acids. V dropped 2 bases and J dropped 2 bases, with 13 bases sitting between them. The CDR3 region is CASSYLSGGAGANVLTF. The CDR3 DNA reads TGTGCCAGCAGTTACCTTAGTGGGGGCGCTGGGGCCAACGTCCTGACTTTC.

The chain carries TRBV5-1 and TRBJ2-3, with 7 bases aligning to TRBD1. This CDR3 is built from 15 residues. Trimming at V came to 2 bases and at J to 1 base, leaving 4 bases not matched to a gene. Germline lookup yields CDR1 SGHRS and CDR2 YFSETQ. CDR3 sequence reads: CASSFTGEGTDTQYF. CDR3 coding DNA: TGCGCCAGCAGCTTCACAGGGGAAGGCACAGATACGCAGTATTTT. The full variable domain, with the rest looked up from reference TRBV5-1 and TRBJ2-3, is KAGVTQTPRYLIKTRGQQVTLSCSPISGHRSVSWYQQTPGQGLQFLFEYFSETQRNKGNFPGRFSGRQFSNSRSEMNVSTLELGDSALYLCASSFTGEGTDTQYFGPGTRLTVL.

The rearrangement uses TRBV5-1 and TRBJ1-1; D may be TRBD1 (6 bases). This CDR3 is built from 16 residues. Trimming stripped 0 bases from V and 2 bases from J, with 14 bases between. In germline, CDR1 is SGHRS, CDR2 YFSETQ. Here the CDR3 reads CASSLVPGEANTEAFF. CDR3 DNA: TGCGCCAGCAGCTTGGTTCCAGGGGAAGCTAACACTGAAGCTTTCTTT.

This chain joins TRBV29-1 and TRBJ1-2; D perhaps matches TRBD1 (6 bases). V was shortened by 7 bases and J by 4 bases, with 16 bases between the two germline ends. Germline V gene lookup returns CDR1 SQVTM and CDR2 ANQGSEA. CDR3 length: 13 residues. CDR3 sequence (DNA): TGCAGCGCCAATCAGGGGTTAGGCTATGGCTACACCTTC. Translation: CSANQGLGYGYTF.

Ten or more counts support this clonotype. The chain links TRBV20-1 to TRBJ1-5; D is undetermined. CDR1 DFQATT and CDR2 SNEGSKA come from the germline V gene (reference sequence). Between the trimmed V and J ends, which lost 0 bases and 4 bases, there was a span of 10 bases. The CDR3 contains 14 residues. The CDR3 is CSARDPGMNQPQHF. The CDR3 DNA follows: TGCAGTGCTAGAGATCCGGGGATGAATCAGCCCCAGCATTTT.

This clonotype was recorded a few times. The V gene is TRBV7-9, the J gene TRBJ2-7; 8 bases map to TRBD1. After removal of 7 bases from V and 3 bases from J, the junction contained 8 bases not matched to a gene. Germline V CDR1 and CDR2: SEHNR, FQNEAQ (reference sequence). The CDR3 totals 14 residues. CDR3 nucleotide sequence: TGTGCCAGCACCCGGACAGGGACCAACTACGAGCAGTACTTC. This gives the protein CASTRTGTNYEQYF.

This clonotype was detected a few times. This chain links TRBV9 with TRBJ2-3, with 8 bases that match TRBD2. The germline V gene encodes CDR1 SGDLS and CDR2 YYNGEE. There are 17 residues in the CDR3. V trimming: 1 base; J trimming: 2 bases; junction bases outside the gene matches: 9. This CDR3 is CASSVTRGGAPTDTQYF. The CDR3 DNA reads as TGTGCCAGCAGCGTAACCCGGGGGGGGGCCCCCACAGATACGCAGTATTTT. Filled out from reference TRBV9 and TRBJ2-3, the complete variable domain reads DSGVTQTPKHLITATGQRVTLRCSPRSGDLSVYWYQQSLDQGLQFLIQYYNGEERAKGNILERFSAQQFPDLHSELNLSSLELGDSALYFCASSVTRGGAPTDTQYFGPGTRLTVL.

This clonotype was detected a few times. The rearrangement links TRBV5-1 to TRBJ1-6; D is perhaps TRBD1 (5 bases). The CDR3 has 13 residues. Deletions cut 6 bases from V and 6 bases from J, with 10 bases between. CDR1 SGHRS and CDR2 YFSETQ come from the germline V gene. In nucleotides, the CDR3 is TGCGCCAGCAACTCCGGGGGTAATTCACCCCTCCACTTT. Amino acids: CASNSGGNSPLHF.

A few counts support this clonotype. This sequence joins TRBV3-1 and TRBJ1-5; D call uncertain. V was trimmed by 4 bases and J by 2 bases, leaving 12 bases between them. CDR1 is LGHDT and CDR2 is YNNKEL in the germline V gene (reference sequence). This CDR3 contains 15 residues. In nucleotides, the CDR3 is TGTGCCAGCAGCCCGGACCCAAGGGGCAATCAGCCCCAGCATTTT. Translation gives CASSPDPRGNQPQHF.

The chain combines TRBV3-1 with TRBJ2-2; 8 bases are shared with TRBD2. The CDR3 length is 20 residues. Per germline, CDR1 LGHDT and CDR2 YNNKEL (reference sequence). The junction had 14 bases not matched to a gene; V was cut back by 2 bases and J by 0 bases. The CDR3 loop reads CASSQSKGLVLSPNTGELFF. CDR3 coding DNA: TGTGCCAGCAGCCAATCTAAGGGACTAGTCCTTAGTCCGAACACCGGGGAGCTGTTTTTT. Based on the CDR3 plus reference TRBV3-1 and TRBJ2-2, the full variable domain is DTAVSQTPKYLVTQMGNDKSIKCEQNLGHDTMYWYKQDSKKFLKIMFSYNNKELIINETVPNRFSPKSPDKAHLNLHINSLELGDSAVYFCASSQSKGLVLSPNTGELFFGEGSRLTVL.

This clonotype was picked up many times. V and J are TRBV5-5 and TRBJ2-1; the match to TRBD2 covers 8 bases. Trimming took 0 bases from V and 3 from J; bases not matched to a gene: 5. Germline CDR1 SGHKS, CDR2 YYEKEE (reference sequence). This CDR3 has 16 amino acids. This chain's CDR3 is CASSLEWRGDYNEQFF. In DNA, the CDR3 is TGTGCCAGCAGCTTGGAGTGGCGGGGGGACTACAATGAGCAGTTCTTC.

This clonotype was detected a few times. The CDR3 DNA reads as TGTGCCAGCAACCAGGGGACCGGTGGGTCCTACACCGGGGAGCTGTTTTTT. Its protein is CASNQGTGGSYTGELFF. This chain links TRBV6-1 with TRBJ2-2; weak D call: TRBD1 (6 bases). The CDR3 length is 17 residues. V shed 7 bases and J shed 3 bases, with 21 bases lying between them. Germline V CDR1 and CDR2: MNHNS, SASEGT.

This clonotype came up many times. DNA of the CDR3: TGTGCCAGCAGCGTAGCAGGGGGCTTGAGAGAGACCCAGTACTTC. As protein: CASSVAGGLRETQYF. The V gene is TRBV9, the J gene TRBJ2-5; 8 positions agree with TRBD1. CDR3 length equals 15 residues. V lost 0 bases to trimming and J lost 4 bases; unmatched junction nucleotides: 5. From germline, CDR1 is SGDLS and CDR2 YYNGEE.

This clonotype was seen at least ten times. The chain uses TRBV12-3 or TRBV12-4 and TRBJ2-1; D might be TRBD2 (6 bases). V shed 1 base and J shed 8 bases, with 15 bases lying between them. This CDR3 region has 15 residues. CDR3 region: CASSLGKGGMDEQFF. The CDR3 nucleotides are TGTGCCAGCAGTTTAGGCAAGGGCGGGATGGATGAGCAGTTCTTC.

V is TRBV5-1 and J is TRBJ1-2; weak D call: TRBD1 (6 bases). Per the germline V gene, CDR1 is SGHRS and CDR2 is YFSETQ. There are 13 residues in the CDR3. The ends were cut back, 8 bases at V and 6 bases at J, with 17 bases in the middle. The CDR3 sequence: CASNRDSLNGYTF. CDR3 in DNA: TGCGCCAGTAACAGGGATTCTCTGAATGGCTACACCTTC.

This clonotype was observed at least ten times. V is TRBV20-1 and J is TRBJ2-7; unclear D gene. The CDR3 contains 11 residues. The germline V gene has CDR1 DFQATT and CDR2 SNEGSKA (reference sequence). V shed 3 bases and J shed 2 bases, with 5 bases lying between them. The CDR3 spells CSARGAYEQYF. In DNA, the CDR3 is TGCAGTGCTAGGGGCGCCTACGAGCAGTACTTC.

The chain has TRBV20-1 and TRBJ1-6; 8 bases fit TRBD1. This CDR3 contains 16 residues. From germline, CDR1 is DFQATT and CDR2 SNEGSKA (reference sequence). V lost 0 bases, J lost 9 bases, and 10 bases stayed unmatched. The CDR3 coding sequence is TGCAGTGCTAGAGATTGGGACAGGAAAGGGGGTTCACCCCTCCACTTT. Translating it yields CSARDWDRKGGSPLHF.

This clonotype has at least ten counts. The chain joins TRBV11-2 to TRBJ2-7, with D tentatively TRBD1 (9 bases). V lost 1 base and J 2 bases, leaving 18 bases between the germline ends. This CDR3 has 17 amino acids. Looked up from germline, CDR1 is SGHAT and CDR2 is FQNNGV. CDR3 amino acids: CASSLVDRGTRAYEQYF. CDR3 nucleotides: TGTGCCAGCAGCTTAGTCGACAGGGGGACTAGGGCCTACGAGCAGTACTTC.

This clonotype was found many times. V usage is TRBV5-1 and J usage is TRBJ1-2; D not resolved. The CDR3 has 14 amino acids. In germline, CDR1 is SGHRS, CDR2 YFSETQ. V shed 2 bases and J shed 2 bases, with 10 bases lying between them. CDR3 sequence: CASSLNGENYGYTF. For the CDR3, the DNA is TGCGCCAGCAGCTTAAACGGGGAGAACTATGGCTACACCTTC.

This sequence joins TRBV10-3 and TRBJ2-5, with D uncertain. The germline CDR1 and CDR2 sequences are ENHRY and SYGVKD. This CDR3 has 15 amino acids. The V end lost 0 bases, the J end lost 2 bases, and 10 bases lay between the germline ends. CDR3 in amino acids: CAISESTPNQETQYF. The CDR3 DNA is TGTGCCATCAGTGAGTCGACACCAAATCAAGAGACCCAGTACTTC.